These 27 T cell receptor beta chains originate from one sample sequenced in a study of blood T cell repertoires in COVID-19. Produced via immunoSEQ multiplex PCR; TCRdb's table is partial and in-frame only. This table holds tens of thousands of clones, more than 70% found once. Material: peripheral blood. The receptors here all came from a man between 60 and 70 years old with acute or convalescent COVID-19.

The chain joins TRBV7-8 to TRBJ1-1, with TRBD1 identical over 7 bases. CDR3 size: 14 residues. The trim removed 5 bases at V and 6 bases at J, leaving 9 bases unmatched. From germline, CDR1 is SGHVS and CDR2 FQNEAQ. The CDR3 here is CASSLLTGAAEAFF. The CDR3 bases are TGTGCCAGCAGCCTCTTAACAGGGGCCGCTGAAGCTTTCTTT.

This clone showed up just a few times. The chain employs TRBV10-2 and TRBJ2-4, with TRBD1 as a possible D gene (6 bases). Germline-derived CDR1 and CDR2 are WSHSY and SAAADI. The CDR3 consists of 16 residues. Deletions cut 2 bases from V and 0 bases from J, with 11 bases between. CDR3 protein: CASSEVQGIAKNIQYF. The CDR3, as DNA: TGCGCCAGCAGTGAGGTTCAGGGGATAGCCAAAAACATTCAGTACTTC.

CDR3 sequence reads: CASSPQSGTSYEQYF. CDR3 sequence (DNA): TGTGCCAGCAGTCCGCAAAGCGGGACATCGTACGAGCAGTACTTC. The chain links TRBV25-1 to TRBJ2-7; perhaps TRBD2 as D (7 bases). The CDR3 has 15 amino acids. Looked up from germline, CDR1 is MGHDK and CDR2 is SYGVNS. Trimming took off 5 bases at V and 4 bases at J, with 18 bases between the two ends.

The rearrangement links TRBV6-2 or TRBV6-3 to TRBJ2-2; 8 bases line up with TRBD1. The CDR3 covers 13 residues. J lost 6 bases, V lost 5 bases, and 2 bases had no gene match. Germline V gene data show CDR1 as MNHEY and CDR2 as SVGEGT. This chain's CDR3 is CASSGQGAGELFF. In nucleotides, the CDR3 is TGTGCCAGCAGTGGACAGGGCGCCGGGGAGCTGTTTTTT.

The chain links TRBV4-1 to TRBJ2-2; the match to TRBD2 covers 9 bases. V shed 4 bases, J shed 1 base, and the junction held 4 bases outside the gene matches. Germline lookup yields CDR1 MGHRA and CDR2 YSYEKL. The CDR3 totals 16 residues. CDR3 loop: CASSPSGDWNTGELFF. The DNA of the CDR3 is TGCGCCAGCAGCCCTAGCGGGGATTGGAACACCGGGGAGCTGTTTTTT.

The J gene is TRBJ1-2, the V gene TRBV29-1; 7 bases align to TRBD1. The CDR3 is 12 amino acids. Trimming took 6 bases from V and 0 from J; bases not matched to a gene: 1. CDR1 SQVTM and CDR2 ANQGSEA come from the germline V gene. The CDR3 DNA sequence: TGCAGCGTAGGGACAGCTAACTATGGCTACACCTTC. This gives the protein CSVGTANYGYTF.

The CDR3 coding sequence is TGTGCCAGCAGCCAGAGGGATTCCCATCAGCCCCAGCATTTT. This sequence encodes CASSQRDSHQPQHF. The chain recombines TRBV3-1 (or the pseudogene TRBV3-2) with TRBJ1-5; D call uncertain. V was shortened by 3 bases and J by 5 bases, with 11 bases between the two germline ends. The germline V gene has CDR1 LGHDT and CDR2 YNNKEL (reference sequence). The length of the CDR3 is 14 residues.

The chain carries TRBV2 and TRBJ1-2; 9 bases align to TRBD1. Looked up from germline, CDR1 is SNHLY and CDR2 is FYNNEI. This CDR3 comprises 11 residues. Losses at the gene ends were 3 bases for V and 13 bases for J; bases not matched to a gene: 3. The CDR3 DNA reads TGTGCCAGCAGTGAGGACAGGGGTGTCACCTTC. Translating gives CASSEDRGVTF.

The CDR3 here is CASSSVGTENSPLHF. CDR3 nucleotide sequence: TGTGCCAGTAGTAGCGTCGGGACAGAGAATTCACCCCTCCACTTT. This chain connects TRBV19 to TRBJ1-6; 7 bases align to TRBD1. The CDR3 spans 15 residues. The germline V gene encodes CDR1 LNHDA and CDR2 SQIVND (reference sequence). Trimming cost V 4 bases and J 7 bases; bases outside gene matches: 7.

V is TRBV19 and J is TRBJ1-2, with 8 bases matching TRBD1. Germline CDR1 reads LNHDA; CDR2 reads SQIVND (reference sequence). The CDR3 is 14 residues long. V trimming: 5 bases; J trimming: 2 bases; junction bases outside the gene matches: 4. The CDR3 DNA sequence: TGTGCCAGTAGTCGGACAGGGTCCAACTATGGCTACACCTTC. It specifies CASSRTGSNYGYTF.

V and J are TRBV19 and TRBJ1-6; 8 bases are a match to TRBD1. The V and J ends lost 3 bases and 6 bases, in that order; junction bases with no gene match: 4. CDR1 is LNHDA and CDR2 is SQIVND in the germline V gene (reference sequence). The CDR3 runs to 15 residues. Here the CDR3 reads CASSIGTGPNSPLHF. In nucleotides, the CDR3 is TGTGCCAGTAGTATTGGGACAGGACCTAATTCACCCCTCCACTTT. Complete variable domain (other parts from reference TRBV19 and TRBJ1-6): DGGITQSPKYLFRKEGQNVTLSCEQNLNHDAMYWYRQDPGQGLRLIYYSQIVNDFQKGDIAEGYSVSREKKESFPLTVTSAQKNPTAFYLCASSIGTGPNSPLHFGNGTRLTVT.

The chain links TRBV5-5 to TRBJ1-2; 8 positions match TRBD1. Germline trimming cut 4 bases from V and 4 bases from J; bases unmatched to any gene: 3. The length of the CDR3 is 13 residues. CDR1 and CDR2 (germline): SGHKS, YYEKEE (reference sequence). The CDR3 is CASSPGTGYGYTF. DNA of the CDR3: TGTGCCAGCAGCCCGGGGACAGGCTATGGCTACACCTTC.

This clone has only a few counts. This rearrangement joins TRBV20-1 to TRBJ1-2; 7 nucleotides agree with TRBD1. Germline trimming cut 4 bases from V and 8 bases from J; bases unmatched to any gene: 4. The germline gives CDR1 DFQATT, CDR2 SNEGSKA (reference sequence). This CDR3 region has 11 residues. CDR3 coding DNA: TGCAGTGCTATCCGACAGGGAGGCTACACCTTC. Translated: CSAIRQGGYTF.

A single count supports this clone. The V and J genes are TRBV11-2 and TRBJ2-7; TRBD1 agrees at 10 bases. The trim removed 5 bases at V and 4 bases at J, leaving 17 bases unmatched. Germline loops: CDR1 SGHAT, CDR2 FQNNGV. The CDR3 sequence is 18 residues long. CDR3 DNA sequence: TGTGCCAGCAGCCCAGTGCGGAGAGACAGGGGGCAGGGGTACGAGCAGTACTTC. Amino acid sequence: CASSPVRRDRGQGYEQYF.

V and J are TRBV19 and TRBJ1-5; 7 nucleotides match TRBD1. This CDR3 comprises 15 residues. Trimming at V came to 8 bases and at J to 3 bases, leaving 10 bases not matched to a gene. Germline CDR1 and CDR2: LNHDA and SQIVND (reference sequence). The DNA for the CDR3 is TGTGCCAGTGGGAAGACAGGGTTGGTCAATCAGCCCCAGCATTTT. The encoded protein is CASGKTGLVNQPQHF.

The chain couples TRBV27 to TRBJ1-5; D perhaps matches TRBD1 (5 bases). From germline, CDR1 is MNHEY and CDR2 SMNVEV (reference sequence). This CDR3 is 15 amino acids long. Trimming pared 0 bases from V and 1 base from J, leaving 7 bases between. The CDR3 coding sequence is TGTGCCAGCAGTTTATCAACAGGAAGCAATCAGCCCCAGCATTTT. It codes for CASSLSTGSNQPQHF.

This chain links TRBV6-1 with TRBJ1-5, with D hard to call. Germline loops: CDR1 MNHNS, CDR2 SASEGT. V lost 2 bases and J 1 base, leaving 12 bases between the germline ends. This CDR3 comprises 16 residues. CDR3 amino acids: CASSEHGRASNQPQHF. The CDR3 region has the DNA TGTGCCAGCAGTGAACACGGGAGGGCAAGCAATCAGCCCCAGCATTTT.

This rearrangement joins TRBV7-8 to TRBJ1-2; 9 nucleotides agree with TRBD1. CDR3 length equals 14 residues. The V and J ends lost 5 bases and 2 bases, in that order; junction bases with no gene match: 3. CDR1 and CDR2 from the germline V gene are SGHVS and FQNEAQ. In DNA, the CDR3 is TGTGCCAGCAGCCCCGGACAGGGGAACTATGGCTACACCTTC. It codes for CASSPGQGNYGYTF.

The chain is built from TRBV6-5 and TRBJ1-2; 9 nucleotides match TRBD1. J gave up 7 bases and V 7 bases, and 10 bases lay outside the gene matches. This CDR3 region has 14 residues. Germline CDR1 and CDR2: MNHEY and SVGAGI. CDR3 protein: CASIPGQGSPGYTF. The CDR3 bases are TGTGCCAGCATTCCGGGACAGGGCTCTCCTGGCTACACCTTC.

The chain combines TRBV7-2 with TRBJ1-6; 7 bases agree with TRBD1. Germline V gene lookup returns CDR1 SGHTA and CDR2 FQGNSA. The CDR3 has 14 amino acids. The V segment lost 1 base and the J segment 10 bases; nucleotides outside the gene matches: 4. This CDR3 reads CASSLGGGWSPLHF. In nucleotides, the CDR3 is TGTGCCAGCAGCTTAGGAGGGGGCTGGTCACCCCTCCACTTT.

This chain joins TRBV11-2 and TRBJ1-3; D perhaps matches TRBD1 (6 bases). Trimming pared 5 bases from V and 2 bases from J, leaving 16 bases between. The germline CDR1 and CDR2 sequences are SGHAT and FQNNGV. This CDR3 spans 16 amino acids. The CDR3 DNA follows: TGTGCCAGCAGCGACTCAGCCTACAGGGCTGGAAACACCATATATTTT. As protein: CASSDSAYRAGNTIYF.

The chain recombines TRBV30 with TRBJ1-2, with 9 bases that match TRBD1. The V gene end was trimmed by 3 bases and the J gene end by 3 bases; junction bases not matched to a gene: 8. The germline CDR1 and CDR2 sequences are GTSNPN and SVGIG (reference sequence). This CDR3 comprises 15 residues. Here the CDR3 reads CAWSPPGQGDYGYTF. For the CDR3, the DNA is TGTGCCTGGAGCCCTCCGGGACAGGGTGACTATGGCTACACCTTC.

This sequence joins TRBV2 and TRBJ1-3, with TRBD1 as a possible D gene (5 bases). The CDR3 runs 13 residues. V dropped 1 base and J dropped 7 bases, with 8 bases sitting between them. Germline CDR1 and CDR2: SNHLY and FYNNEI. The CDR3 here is CASSEGEGNTIYF. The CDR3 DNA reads TGTGCCAGCAGTGAAGGGGAGGGGAACACCATATATTTT. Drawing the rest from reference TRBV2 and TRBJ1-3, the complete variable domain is EPEVTQTPSHQVTQMGQEVILRCVPISNHLYFYWYRQILGQKVEFLVSFYNNEISEKSEIFDDQFSVERPDGSNFTLKIRSTKLEDSAMYFCASSEGEGNTIYFGEGSWLTVV.

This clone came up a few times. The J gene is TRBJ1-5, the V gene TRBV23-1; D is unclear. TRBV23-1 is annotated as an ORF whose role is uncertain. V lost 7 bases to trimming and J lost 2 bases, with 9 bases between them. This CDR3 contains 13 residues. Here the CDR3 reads CASIRVGNQPQHF. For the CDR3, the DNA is TGCGCCAGCATACGGGTTGGCAATCAGCCCCAGCATTTT.

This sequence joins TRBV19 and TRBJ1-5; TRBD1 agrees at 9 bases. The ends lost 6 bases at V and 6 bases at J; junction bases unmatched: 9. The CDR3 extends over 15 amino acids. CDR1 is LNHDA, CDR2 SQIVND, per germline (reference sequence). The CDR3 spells CASSTGTGLAQPQHF. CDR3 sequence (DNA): TGTGCCAGTAGCACCGGGACAGGGTTGGCTCAGCCCCAGCATTTT. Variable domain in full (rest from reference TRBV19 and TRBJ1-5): DGGITQSPKYLFRKEGQNVTLSCEQNLNHDAMYWYRQDPGQGLRLIYYSQIVNDFQKGDIAEGYSVSREKKESFPLTVTSAQKNPTAFYLCASSTGTGLAQPQHFGDGTRLSIL.

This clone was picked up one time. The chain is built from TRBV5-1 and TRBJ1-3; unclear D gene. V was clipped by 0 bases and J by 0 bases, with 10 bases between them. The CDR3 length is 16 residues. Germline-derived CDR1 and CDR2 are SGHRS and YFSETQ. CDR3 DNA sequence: TGCGCCAGCAGCTTGGGAGTCCCTAGCTCTGGAAACACCATATATTTT. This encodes CASSLGVPSSGNTIYF.

The CDR3 nucleotides are TGTGCCAGCAGCTTGGGTAACAGGGGAGCTAATTCACCCCTCCACTTT. Translating it yields CASSLGNRGANSPLHF. The chain joins TRBV7-8 to TRBJ1-6, with TRBD1 matching over 7 bases. J was trimmed by 6 bases and V by 3 bases; bases with no gene match: 8. Germline assignment: CDR1 SGHVS and CDR2 FQNEAQ. The CDR3 runs 16 residues.